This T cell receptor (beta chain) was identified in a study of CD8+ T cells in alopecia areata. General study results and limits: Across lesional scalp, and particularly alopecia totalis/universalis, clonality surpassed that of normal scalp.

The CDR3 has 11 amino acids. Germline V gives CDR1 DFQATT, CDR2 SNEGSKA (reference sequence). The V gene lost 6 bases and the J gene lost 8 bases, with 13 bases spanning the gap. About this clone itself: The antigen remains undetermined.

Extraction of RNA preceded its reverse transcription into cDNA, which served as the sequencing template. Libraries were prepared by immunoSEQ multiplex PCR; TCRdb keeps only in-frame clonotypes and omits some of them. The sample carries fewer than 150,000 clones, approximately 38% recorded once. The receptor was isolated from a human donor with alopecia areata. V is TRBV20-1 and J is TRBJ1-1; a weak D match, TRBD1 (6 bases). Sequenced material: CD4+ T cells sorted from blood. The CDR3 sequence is CSASNDREAFF. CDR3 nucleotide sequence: TGCAGTGCCAGCAATGACAGGGAAGCTTTCTTT.